This T cell receptor beta chain was captured by sequencing in a study of cytomegalovirus exposure and HLA in healthy donors. With 3 bases clipped from V and 4 bases from J, the junction kept 14 bases outside the gene matches. The V gene's germline CDR1 is GTSNPN and CDR2 SVGIG (reference sequence). CDR3 length: 17 amino acids. Study findings and constraints: In a later analysis, most CMV-associated TCR beta chains appeared HLA-restricted.

Both 60 Vbeta primers and 13 Jbeta primers went into the PCR. Assay used: immunoSEQ multiplex PCR; TCRdb lists only in-frame clones, some missing. The repertoire holds some 50,000 clones, with around 74% as singletons. With regard to this clone: Its matching antigen is unknown.

This TCR was recovered from a man between 25 and 39 years old in good health and CMV-seronegative. This chain links TRBV30 with TRBJ1-1; 10 bases agree with TRBD1. Sequencing used PBMCs. The CDR3 DNA reads as TGTGCCTGGAGACCGGGACAGGGGAAAACGGGGACCACTGAAGCTTTCTTT. This translates into CAWRPGQGKTGTTEAFF. Full variable domain (remainder filled in from reference TRBV30 and TRBJ1-1): SQTIHQWPATLVQPVGSPLSLECTVEGTSNPNLYWYRQAAGRGLQLLFYSVGIGQISSEVPQNLSASRPQDRQFILSSKKLLLSDSGFYLCAWRPGQGKTGTTEAFFGQGTRLTVV.